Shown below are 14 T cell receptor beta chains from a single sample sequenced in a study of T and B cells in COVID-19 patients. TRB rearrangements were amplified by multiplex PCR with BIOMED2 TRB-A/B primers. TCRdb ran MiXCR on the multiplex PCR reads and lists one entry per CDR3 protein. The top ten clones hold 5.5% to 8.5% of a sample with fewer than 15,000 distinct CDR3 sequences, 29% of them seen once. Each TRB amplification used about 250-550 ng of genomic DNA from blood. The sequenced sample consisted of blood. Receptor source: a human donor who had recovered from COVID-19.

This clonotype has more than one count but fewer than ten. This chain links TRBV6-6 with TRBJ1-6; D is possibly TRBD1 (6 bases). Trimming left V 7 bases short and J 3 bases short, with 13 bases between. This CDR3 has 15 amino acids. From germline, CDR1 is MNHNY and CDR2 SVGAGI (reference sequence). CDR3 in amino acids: CASTAGDFYNSPLHF. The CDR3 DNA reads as TGTGCCAGCACTGCAGGGGACTTCTATAATTCACCCCTCCACTTT.

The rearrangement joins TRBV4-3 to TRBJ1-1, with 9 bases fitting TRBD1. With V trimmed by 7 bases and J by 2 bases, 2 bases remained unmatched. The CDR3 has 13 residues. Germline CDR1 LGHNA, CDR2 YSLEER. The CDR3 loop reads CASTGQGNTEAFF. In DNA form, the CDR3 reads TGCGCCAGCACGGGACAGGGTAACACTGAAGCTTTCTTT.

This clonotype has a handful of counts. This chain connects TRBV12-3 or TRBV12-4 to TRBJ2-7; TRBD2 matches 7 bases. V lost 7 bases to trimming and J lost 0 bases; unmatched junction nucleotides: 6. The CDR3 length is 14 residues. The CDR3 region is CASKGGGSSYEQYF. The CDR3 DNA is TGTGCCAGCAAGGGCGGGGGTAGCTCCTACGAGCAGTACTTC.

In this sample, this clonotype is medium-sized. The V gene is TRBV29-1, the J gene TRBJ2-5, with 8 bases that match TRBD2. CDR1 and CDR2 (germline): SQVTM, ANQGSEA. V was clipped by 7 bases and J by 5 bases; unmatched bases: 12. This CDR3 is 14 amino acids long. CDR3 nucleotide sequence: TGCAGCGCCCCAATAGCGGGATCGGGGGAGACCCAGTACTTC. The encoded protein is CSAPIAGSGETQYF.

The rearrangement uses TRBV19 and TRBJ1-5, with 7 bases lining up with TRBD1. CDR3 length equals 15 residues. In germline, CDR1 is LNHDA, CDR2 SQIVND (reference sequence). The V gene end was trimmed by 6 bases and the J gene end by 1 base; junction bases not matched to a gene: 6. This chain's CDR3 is CASRLTGVSNQPQHF. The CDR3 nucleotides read TGTGCCAGTAGGCTAACAGGGGTCAGCAATCAGCCCCAGCATTTT.

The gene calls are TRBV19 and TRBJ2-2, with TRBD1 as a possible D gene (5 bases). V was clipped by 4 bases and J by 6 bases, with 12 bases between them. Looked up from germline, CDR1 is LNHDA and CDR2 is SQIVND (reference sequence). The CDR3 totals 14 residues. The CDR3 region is CASSTAGAAGELFF. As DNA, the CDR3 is TGTGCCAGTAGTACGGCTGGGGCGGCCGGGGAGCTGTTTTTT.

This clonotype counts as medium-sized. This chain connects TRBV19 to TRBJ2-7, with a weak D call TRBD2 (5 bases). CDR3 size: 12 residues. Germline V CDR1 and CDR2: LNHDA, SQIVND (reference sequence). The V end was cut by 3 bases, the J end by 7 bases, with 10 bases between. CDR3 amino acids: CASSIPPGEQYF. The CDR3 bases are TGTGCCAGTAGTATCCCCCCGGGGGAGCAGTACTTC. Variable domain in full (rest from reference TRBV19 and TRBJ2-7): DGGITQSPKYLFRKEGQNVTLSCEQNLNHDAMYWYRQDPGQGLRLIYYSQIVNDFQKGDIAEGYSVSREKKESFPLTVTSAQKNPTAFYLCASSIPPGEQYFGPGTRLTVT.

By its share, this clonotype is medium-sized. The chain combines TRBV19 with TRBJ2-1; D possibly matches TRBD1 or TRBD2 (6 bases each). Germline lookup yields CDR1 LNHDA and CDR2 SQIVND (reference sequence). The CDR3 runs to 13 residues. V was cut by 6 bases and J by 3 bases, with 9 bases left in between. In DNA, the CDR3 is TGTGCCAGTAGCGGGGGCCTCTACAATGAGCAGTTCTTC. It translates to CASSGGLYNEQFF. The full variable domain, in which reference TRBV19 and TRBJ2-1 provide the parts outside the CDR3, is DGGITQSPKYLFRKEGQNVTLSCEQNLNHDAMYWYRQDPGQGLRLIYYSQIVNDFQKGDIAEGYSVSREKKESFPLTVTSAQKNPTAFYLCASSGGLYNEQFFGPGTRLTVL.

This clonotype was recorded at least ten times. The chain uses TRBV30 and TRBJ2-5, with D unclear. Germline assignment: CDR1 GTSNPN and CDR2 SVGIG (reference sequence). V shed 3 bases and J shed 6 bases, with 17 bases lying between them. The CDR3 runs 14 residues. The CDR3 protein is CAWRGSKSTKTQYF. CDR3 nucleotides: TGTGCCTGGAGGGGGTCAAAGTCAACGAAGACCCAGTACTTC.

CDR3 coding DNA: TGCGCCAGCAGCTTGGTACTAGCGGGGACGGATGAGCAGTTCTTC. Its translation is CASSLVLAGTDEQFF. The gene calls are TRBV5-1 and TRBJ2-1; 10 bases fit TRBD2. Germline loops: CDR1 SGHRS, CDR2 YFSETQ. With V trimmed by 0 bases and J by 8 bases, 5 bases remained unmatched. This CDR3 is 15 amino acids long. The entire variable domain, with the rest obtained from reference TRBV5-1 and TRBJ2-1, is as follows: KAGVTQTPRYLIKTRGQQVTLSCSPISGHRSVSWYQQTPGQGLQFLFEYFSETQRNKGNFPGRFSGRQFSNSRSEMNVSTLELGDSALYLCASSLVLAGTDEQFFGPGTRLTVL.

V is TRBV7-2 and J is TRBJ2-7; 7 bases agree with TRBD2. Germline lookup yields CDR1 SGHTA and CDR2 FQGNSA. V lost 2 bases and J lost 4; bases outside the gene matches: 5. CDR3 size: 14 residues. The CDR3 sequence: CASSLYAGEYEQYF. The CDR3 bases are TGTGCCAGCAGCTTATATGCGGGGGAGTACGAGCAGTACTTC.

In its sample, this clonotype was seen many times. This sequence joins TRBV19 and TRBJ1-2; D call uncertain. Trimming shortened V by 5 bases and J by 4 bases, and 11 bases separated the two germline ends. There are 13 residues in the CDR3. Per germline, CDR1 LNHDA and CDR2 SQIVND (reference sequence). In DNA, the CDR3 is TGTGCCAGTAGTCCCGCGTCCCTCTATGGCTACACCTTC. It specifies CASSPASLYGYTF. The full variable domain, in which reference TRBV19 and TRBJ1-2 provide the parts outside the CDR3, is DGGITQSPKYLFRKEGQNVTLSCEQNLNHDAMYWYRQDPGQGLRLIYYSQIVNDFQKGDIAEGYSVSREKKESFPLTVTSAQKNPTAFYLCASSPASLYGYTFGSGTRLTVV.

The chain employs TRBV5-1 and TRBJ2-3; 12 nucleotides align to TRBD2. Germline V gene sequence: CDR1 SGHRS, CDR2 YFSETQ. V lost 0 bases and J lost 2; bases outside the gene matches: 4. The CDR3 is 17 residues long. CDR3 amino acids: CASSLARLAGATDTQYF. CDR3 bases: TGCGCCAGCAGCTTGGCTCGACTAGCGGGGGCCACAGATACGCAGTATTTT.

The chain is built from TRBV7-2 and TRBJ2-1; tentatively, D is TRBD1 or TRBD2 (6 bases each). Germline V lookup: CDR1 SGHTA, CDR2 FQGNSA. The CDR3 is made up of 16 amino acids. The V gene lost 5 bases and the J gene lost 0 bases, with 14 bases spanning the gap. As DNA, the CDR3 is TGTGCCAGCAGCCACCGGGGGCAGAGCTCCTACAATGAGCAGTTCTTC. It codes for CASSHRGQSSYNEQFF.